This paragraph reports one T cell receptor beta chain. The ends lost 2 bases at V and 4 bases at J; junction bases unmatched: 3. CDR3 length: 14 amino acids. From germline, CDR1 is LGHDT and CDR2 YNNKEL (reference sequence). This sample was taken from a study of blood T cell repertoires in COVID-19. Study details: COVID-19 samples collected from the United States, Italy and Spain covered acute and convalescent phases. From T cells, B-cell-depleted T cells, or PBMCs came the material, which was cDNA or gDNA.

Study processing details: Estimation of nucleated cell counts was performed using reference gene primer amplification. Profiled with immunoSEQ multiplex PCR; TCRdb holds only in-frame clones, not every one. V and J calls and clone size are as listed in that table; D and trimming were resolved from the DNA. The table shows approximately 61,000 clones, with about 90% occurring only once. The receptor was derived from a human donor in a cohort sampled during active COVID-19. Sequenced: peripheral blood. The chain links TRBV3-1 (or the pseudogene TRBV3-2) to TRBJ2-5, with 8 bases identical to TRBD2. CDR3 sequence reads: CASSQKSGRETQYF. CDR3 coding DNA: TGTGCCAGCAGCCAAAAAAGCGGGAGAGAGACCCAGTACTTC.